This T cell receptor beta chain came from a study of identifying expanded T cells in peripheral blood. Using immunoSEQ multiplex PCR, the repertoire was profiled, and TCRdb retains in-frame clones only, with some absent. The table includes about 76,000 clones, 80% to 90% detected once. The CDR3 runs 17 residues. Looked up from germline, CDR1 is SGHVS and CDR2 is FQNEAQ. Losses at the gene ends were 4 bases for V and 0 bases for J; bases not matched to a gene: 9. Study results and limitations: Variance in clone template counts between approximately two-week samples significantly increased with total template count across all healthy donors.

Healthy donors had no documented immune events, such as infections, while sampled. Note on this clone: The antigen is unknown.

V usage is TRBV7-8 and J usage is TRBJ2-3; 8 nucleotides line up with TRBD2. The material sequenced was blood. This sequence originates from a person aged 18 to 75 in good health. This CDR3 is CASSWGSGKPSTDTQYF. The CDR3 DNA is TGTGCCAGCAGCTGGGGTAGCGGGAAACCCAGCACAGATACGCAGTATTTT.